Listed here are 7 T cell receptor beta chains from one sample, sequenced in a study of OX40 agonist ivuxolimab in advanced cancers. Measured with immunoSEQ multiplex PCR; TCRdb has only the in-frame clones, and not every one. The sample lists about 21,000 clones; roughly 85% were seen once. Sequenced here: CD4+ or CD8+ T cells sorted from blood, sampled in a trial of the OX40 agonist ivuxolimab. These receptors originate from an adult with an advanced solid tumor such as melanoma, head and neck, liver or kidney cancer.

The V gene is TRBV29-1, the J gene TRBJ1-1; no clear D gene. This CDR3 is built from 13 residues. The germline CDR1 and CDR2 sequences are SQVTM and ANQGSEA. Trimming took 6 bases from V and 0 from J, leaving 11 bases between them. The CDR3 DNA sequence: TGCAGCGTGAAATTAAACCTGAACACTGAAGCTTTCTTT. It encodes CSVKLNLNTEAFF. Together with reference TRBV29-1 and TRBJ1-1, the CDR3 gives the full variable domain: SAVISQKPSRDICQRGTSLTIQCQVDSQVTMMFWYRQQPGQSLTLIATANQGSEATYESGFVIDKFPISRPNLTFSTLTVSNMSPEDSSIYLCSVKLNLNTEAFFGQGTRLTVV.

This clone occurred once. CDR3 region: CSVDGLGGGPTEQFF. The CDR3 DNA is TGCAGCGTTGACGGGCTCGGCGGGGGGCCAACTGAGCAGTTCTTC. The rearrangement uses TRBV29-1 and TRBJ2-1; 8 bases map to TRBD2. With 3 bases clipped from V and 9 bases from J, the junction kept 13 bases outside the gene matches. CDR1 is SQVTM and CDR2 is ANQGSEA in the germline V gene. This CDR3 contains 15 residues.

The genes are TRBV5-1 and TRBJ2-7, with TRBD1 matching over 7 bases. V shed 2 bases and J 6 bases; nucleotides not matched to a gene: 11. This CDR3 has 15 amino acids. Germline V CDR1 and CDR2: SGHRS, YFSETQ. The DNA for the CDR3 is TGCGCCAGCAGCTTCGGAGACAGGGTTCGTCGCGAGCAGTACTTC. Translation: CASSFGDRVRREQYF.

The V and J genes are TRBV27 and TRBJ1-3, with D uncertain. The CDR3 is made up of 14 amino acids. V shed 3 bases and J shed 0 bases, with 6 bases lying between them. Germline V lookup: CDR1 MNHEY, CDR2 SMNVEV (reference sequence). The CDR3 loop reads CASSLRDSGNTIYF. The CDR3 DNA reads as TGTGCCAGCAGTTTGCGGGACTCTGGAAACACCATATATTTT.

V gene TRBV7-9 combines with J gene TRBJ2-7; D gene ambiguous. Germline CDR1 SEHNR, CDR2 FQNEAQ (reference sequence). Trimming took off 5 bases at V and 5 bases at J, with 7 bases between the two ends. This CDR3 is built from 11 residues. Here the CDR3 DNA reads TGTGCCAGCAGCCCAGTAAACGAGCAGTACTTC. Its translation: CASSPVNEQYF. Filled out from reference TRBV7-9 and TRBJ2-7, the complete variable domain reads DTGVSQNPRHKITKRGQNVTFRCDPISEHNRLYWYRQTLGQGPEFLTYFQNEAQLEKSRLLSDRFSAERPKGSFSTLEIQRTEQGDSAMYLCASSPVNEQYFGPGTRLTVT.

In nucleotides, the CDR3 is TGTGCCAGCAGTTTATTGCCAATTGAAAAACTGTTTTTT. Protein: CASSLLPIEKLFF. V gene TRBV27 combines with J gene TRBJ1-4; the D is unclear. The ends were cut back, 1 base at V and 7 bases at J, with 7 bases in the middle. The CDR3 contains 13 residues. Germline values: CDR1 MNHEY, CDR2 SMNVEV (reference sequence).

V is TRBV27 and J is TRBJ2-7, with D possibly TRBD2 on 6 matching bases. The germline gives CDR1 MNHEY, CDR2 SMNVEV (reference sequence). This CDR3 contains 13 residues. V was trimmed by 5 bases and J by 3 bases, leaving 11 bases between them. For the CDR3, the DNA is TGTGCCAGCAGTCCCTCGCGGGGCTACGAGCAGTACTTC. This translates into CASSPSRGYEQYF.